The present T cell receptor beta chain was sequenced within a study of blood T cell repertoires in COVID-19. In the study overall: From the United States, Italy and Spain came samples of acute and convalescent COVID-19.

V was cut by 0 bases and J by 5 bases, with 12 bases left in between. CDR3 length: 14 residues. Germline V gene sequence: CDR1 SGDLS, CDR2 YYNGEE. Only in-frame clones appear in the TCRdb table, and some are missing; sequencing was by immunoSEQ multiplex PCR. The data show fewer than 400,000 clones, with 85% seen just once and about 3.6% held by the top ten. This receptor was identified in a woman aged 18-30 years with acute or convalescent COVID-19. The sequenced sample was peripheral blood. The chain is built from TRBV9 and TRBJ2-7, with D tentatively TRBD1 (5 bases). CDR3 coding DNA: TGTGCCAGCAGCGTAGCCCAGGGTTCCCACGAGCAGTACTTC. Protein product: CASSVAQGSHEQYF. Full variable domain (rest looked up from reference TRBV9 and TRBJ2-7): DSGVTQTPKHLITATGQRVTLRCSPRSGDLSVYWYQQSLDQGLQFLIQYYNGEERAKGNILERFSAQQFPDLHSELNLSSLELGDSALYFCASSVAQGSHEQYFGPGTRLTVT.